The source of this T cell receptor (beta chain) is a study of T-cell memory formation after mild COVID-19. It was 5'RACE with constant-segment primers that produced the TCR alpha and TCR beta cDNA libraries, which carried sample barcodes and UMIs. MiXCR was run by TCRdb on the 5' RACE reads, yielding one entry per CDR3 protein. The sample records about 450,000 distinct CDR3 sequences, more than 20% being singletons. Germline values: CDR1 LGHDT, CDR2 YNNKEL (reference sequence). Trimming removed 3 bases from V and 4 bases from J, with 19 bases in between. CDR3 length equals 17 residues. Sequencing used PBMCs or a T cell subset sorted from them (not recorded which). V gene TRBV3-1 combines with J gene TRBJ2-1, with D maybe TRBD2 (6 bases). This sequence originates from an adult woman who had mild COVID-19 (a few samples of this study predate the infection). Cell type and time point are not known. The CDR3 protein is CASSQSTTGTLYNEQFF. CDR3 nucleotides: TGTGCCAGCAGCCAGTCCACAACCGGGACTCTGTACAATGAGCAGTTCTTC.